Listed below are T cell receptor beta chains from one sample, sequenced in a study of T-cell reconstitution after alpha-beta-depleted transplantation in children. A single record per CDR3 protein comes from TCRdb applying MiXCR to the PCR reads. The sample lists 100,000 or so distinct CDR3 sequences, about a sixth seen once, with around 19% in the top ten. This specimen was PBMCs, mostly from graft donor cells, taken 180 days after TCRalphabeta/CD19-depleted stem cell transplant. These receptor sequences come from a male patient between 2 and 10 years old who had a stem cell transplant for acute lymphoblastic leukemia, so the T cells may come from the graft donor. Both conserved end residues are part of each CDR3. The D gene is left open where the match is weak. The size of a clone is reported for some rows only, either as once, few or many, or as a class for expanded clones.

TGTGCCAGCAGTATCCAGCGGGGGGGGACCGGGGAGCTGTTTTTT,CASSIQRGGTGELFF,TRBJ2-2,TRBD2,.,TRBV12-3/TRBV12-4,15
TGTGCCAGCAGTTTGGTGATTACTACCTTCCCCTCCTACAATGAGCAGTTCTTC,CASSLVITTFPSYNEQFF,TRBJ2-1,.,few,TRBV27,18
TGTGCCAGCAGCCAACCGGGACCAAACTCCTACGAGCAGTACTTC,CASSQPGPNSYEQYF,TRBJ2-7,.,.,TRBV4-2,15
TGTGCCAGCAGCTTAACCGGCGGGGGGGGAAGCAATCAGCTCCAGCATTTT,CASSLTGGGGSNQLQHF,TRBJ1-5,.,.,TRBV7-2,17
TGTGCCACCAGCAGTACGGGTAGCCGAGATACGCAGTATTTT,CATSSTGSRDTQYF,TRBJ2-3,.,many,TRBV15,14
TGTGCCAGCAGCCAAGGAGGAGGGGGCTATGGCTACACCTTC,CASSQGGGGYGYTF,TRBJ1-2,.,.,TRBV3-1,14
TGTGCCAGCAGTTTAACTAGCTGGGGGCGGGAGACCCAGTACTTC,CASSLTSWGRETQYF,TRBJ2-5,.,.,TRBV12-3/TRBV12-4,15
TGTGCCAGCAGTTTTGGCCGGCCTGAAAAACTGTTTTTT,CASSFGRPEKLFF,TRBJ1-4,.,many,TRBV12-3/TRBV12-4,13
TGTGCCAGCAGCTCGAGGACAGGGGTGGACACCGGGGAGCTGTTTTTT,CASSSRTGVDTGELFF,TRBJ2-2,TRBD1,hyperexpanded,TRBV7-9,16
TGCAGTGCTAGAGTGCTACCATACCAAGAGACCCAGTACTTC,CSARVLPYQETQYF,TRBJ2-5,.,.,TRBV20-1,14
TGTGCCAGCAGCTCCGACAGGGGGTGGGTGACCCAGTACTTC,CASSSDRGWVTQYF,TRBJ2-5,TRBD1,.,TRBV11-2,14
TGCGCCAGCAGCCAACAGGGGGCGCCGTACAATGAGCAGTTCTTC,CASSQQGAPYNEQFF,TRBJ2-1,TRBD1,.,TRBV4-1,15
TGCGCCAGCAGCCCCGAGGGGGACAGGGCCTATTCCAGCTCCTACGAGCAGTACTTC,CASSPEGDRAYSSSYEQYF,TRBJ2-7,TRBD1,.,TRBV5-1,19
TGTGCCAGCAGTTTAGACGGAGACAGGGGGACTGAAGCTTTCTTT,CASSLDGDRGTEAFF,TRBJ1-1,TRBD1,.,TRBV12-3/TRBV12-4,15
TGTGCCAGCAGGCCCACTAGCGGGGGGGCCTTTGGGGCCAACGTCCTGACTTTC,CASRPTSGGAFGANVLTF,TRBJ2-6,TRBD2,.,TRBV11-2,18
TGTGCCAGCCTGCCCCCGGGACAGTCCTACGAGCAGTACTTC,CASLPPGQSYEQYF,TRBJ2-7,TRBD1,few,TRBV28,14
TGTGCCAGCAGTTACAGTGGCAGAGTAAACACTGAAGCTTTCTTT,CASSYSGRVNTEAFF,TRBJ1-1,.,few,TRBV6-2/TRBV6-3,15
TGTGCCAGCAGGGACGGGAGAGAGACCCAGTACTTC,CASRDGRETQYF,TRBJ2-5,.,few,TRBV12-3/TRBV12-4,12
TGTGCCAGCAGCTTAGCGGGGGACAGGACTGGGGAGCTGTTTTTT,CASSLAGDRTGELFF,TRBJ2-2,TRBD1,.,TRBV7-2,15
TGTGCCAGCAGCAAGAAGGACGAGCAGTACTTC,CASSKKDEQYF,TRBJ2-7,.,many,TRBV12-3/TRBV12-4,11
TGTGCCAGCAGCTTGACCCCCGGGACAAGGAACTATGGCTCCACCTTC,CASSLTPGTRNYGSTF,TRBJ1-2,.,.,TRBV5-5,16
TGTGCCAGCAGCTTTCTGTCAGACAAAGCTTTCTTT,CASSFLSDKAFF,TRBJ1-1,.,few,TRBV11-2,12
TGTGCCAGCAGCTTAGTACACACAGATACGCAGTATTTT,CASSLVHTDTQYF,TRBJ2-3,.,.,TRBV7-2,13
TGTGCCAGCAGCAATCGACAGGGGAGAGATACGCAGTATTTT,CASSNRQGRDTQYF,TRBJ2-3,TRBD1,.,TRBV14,14
TGCAGTGCTAGGGCCGGGGGCAATGAGCAGTTCTTC,CSARAGGNEQFF,TRBJ2-1,.,.,TRBV20-1,12
TGTGCCAGCAGCTCAGGGGTCAGCACAGATACGCAGTATTTT,CASSSGVSTDTQYF,TRBJ2-3,.,.,TRBV7-2,14
TGTGCCACCAGTGATTTAGAGGGCACAGATACGCAGTATTTT,CATSDLEGTDTQYF,TRBJ2-3,.,.,TRBV24-1,14
TGTGCCAGTGATATAGGGACAGGTAATCAGCCCCAGCATTTT,CASDIGTGNQPQHF,TRBJ1-5,TRBD1,.,TRBV28,14
TGTGCCAGCAGCCAAGGGGTGCTCCGTCCAACAGATACGCAGTATTTT,CASSQGVLRPTDTQYF,TRBJ2-3,.,.,TRBV3-1,16
TGTGCCAGCAGTTTCGGGACAGGGGGCATCTGGGACGAGCAGTACTTC,CASSFGTGGIWDEQYF,TRBJ2-7,TRBD1,many,TRBV12-3/TRBV12-4,16
TGTGCCAGCAGTTTAGCGGGACCCACAGATACGCAGTATTTT,CASSLAGPTDTQYF,TRBJ2-3,.,once,TRBV12-3/TRBV12-4,14
TGTGCCAGCAGCTTTATAGATACGCAGTATTTT,CASSFIDTQYF,TRBJ2-3,.,few,TRBV7-9,11
TGCAGTGCTAGATCCAGGGGGGGCACTGAAGCTTTCTTT,CSARSRGGTEAFF,TRBJ1-1,TRBD1,few,TRBV20-1,13
TGTGCCAGCAGCCAAGACACCGGACTGAACACTGAAGCTTTCTTT,CASSQDTGLNTEAFF,TRBJ1-1,.,.,TRBV7-2,15
TGTGCCAGCAGCCAACGGCGCAGCCATTACGAGCAGTACTTC,CASSQRRSHYEQYF,TRBJ2-7,.,few,TRBV3-1,14
TGCGCCAGCAGCTCCGGAGGGGGGGGCCAATCGGAGCAGTTCTTC,CASSSGGGGQSEQFF,TRBJ2-1,.,.,TRBV5-1,15
TGTGCCAGCAGCTCCGCCCCAGGGAAGAGGATGGGGTCCTATAATTCACCCCTCCACTTT,CASSSAPGKRMGSYNSPLHF,TRBJ1-6,.,few,TRBV28,20
TGCAGCGTTAATGATGCGGGGACAGCCTACGAGCAGTACTTC,CSVNDAGTAYEQYF,TRBJ2-7,.,few,TRBV29-1,14
TGTGCCAGCAGCTCGTCCGGGGGCTATGGCTACACCTTC,CASSSSGGYGYTF,TRBJ1-2,.,few,TRBV7-2,13
TGTGCCAGCAGCGTGTCTATCGGCAGGCCTGAAAAGAGCTCCTATAATTCACCCCTCCACTTT,CASSVSIGRPEKSSYNSPLHF,TRBJ1-6,.,.,TRBV5-4,21
TGTGCCAGCGCGCGGGAGAGGAGCACAGATACGCAGTATTTT,CASARERSTDTQYF,TRBJ2-3,TRBD2,few,TRBV6-2/TRBV6-3,14
TGCAGTGCTAGAAGGTGGGGACAGATTTCCTACAATGAGCAGTTCTTC,CSARRWGQISYNEQFF,TRBJ2-1,TRBD1,few,TRBV20-1,16
TGTGCCAGCAGCATTAGCGGGACGGTAAAGAATGAGCAGTTCTTC,CASSISGTVKNEQFF,TRBJ2-1,TRBD2,few,TRBV7-8,15
TGTGCCAGCAGGAACAGAGAAAATGAAAAACTGTTTTTT,CASRNRENEKLFF,TRBJ1-4,.,few,TRBV6-1,13
TGTGCCAGCAGCCTGAGGGCAGATACGCAGTATTTT,CASSLRADTQYF,TRBJ2-3,.,many,TRBV7-9,12
TGTGCCAGCAGTTTACGCAGGGAGGGGACTGAAGCTTTCTTT,CASSLRREGTEAFF,TRBJ1-1,.,.,TRBV12-3/TRBV12-4,14
TGCAGTGCTAGACCTCGCGTCTCGTACCCTGAAGCTTTCTTT,CSARPRVSYPEAFF,TRBJ1-1,.,few,TRBV20-1,14
TGCAGTGCTAGTTGGTCCCCTGGACAGGGCTCAAGTGGCTACACCTTC,CSASWSPGQGSSGYTF,TRBJ1-2,TRBD1,many,TRBV20-1,16
TGTGCCAGTAGAAGGACAGGGTCCACCGGGGAGCTGTTTTTT,CASRRTGSTGELFF,TRBJ2-2,TRBD1,.,TRBV19,14
TGCAGCCTCGGACAAGAGACCCAGTACTTC,CSLGQETQYF,TRBJ2-5,.,.,TRBV29-1,10
TGCAGCGTTACTTTTTGGGGGAGGGGCGTGAGACATGAGCAGTTCTTC,CSVTFWGRGVRHEQFF,TRBJ2-1,TRBD2,few,TRBV29-1,16
TGCGCCAGCAGCCAAGATCCAGGAAACAACCCTAATGAAAAACTGTTTTTT,CASSQDPGNNPNEKLFF,TRBJ1-4,.,medium-sized,TRBV4-1,17